The T cell receptor (beta chain) described here comes from a study of blood T cell repertoires in COVID-19. Across the study: Whether acute or convalescent, the COVID-19 samples came from the United States, Italy and Spain. The cDNA or gDNA used as material had been derived from T cells, B-cell-depleted T cells, or PBMCs.

Germline lookup yields CDR1 SGHRS and CDR2 YFSETQ. V was shortened by 0 bases and J by 2 bases, with 6 bases between the two germline ends. The CDR3 totals 15 residues. Original processing notes: Estimation of nucleated cell counts was performed using reference gene primer amplification. This table comes from immunoSEQ multiplex PCR, and its TCRdb copy is limited to in-frame clones, with some not included. V, J and clone size reflect that table, while D and trimming were determined from the DNA. The sample contains roughly 100,000 clones, roughly 80% of which appear only once. The specimen sequenced was peripheral blood. The chain has TRBV5-1 and TRBJ2-6; D not resolved. The clonotype was recovered from a man between 60 and 70 years old with acute or convalescent COVID-19. The CDR3 loop is CASSLGLAGANVLTF. The CDR3 nucleotides are TGCGCCAGCAGCTTGGGACTTGCTGGGGCCAACGTCCTGACTTTC.